This T cell receptor beta chain was sequenced for a study of T cells after yellow fever vaccination. Study in general: The fractions with low cell numbers were processed using SMART-Seq v4 Ultra Low Input.

In regard to this clonotype: As yet, its antigen is unknown.

This CDR3 has 13 residues. The germline V and J ends were trimmed by 3 bases and 7 bases, with 13 bases remaining between them. Study outcomes and limitations: There was a possibility that FACS-sorted repertoires contained abundant clonotypes contaminating from the bulk population. The study re-detected most primary-vaccination clones after the booster (around 96% CD4, roughly 85% CD8).

5'RACE template switching added a universal primer site and UMIs to TCR cDNA. From the 5' RACE reads, TCRdb called clonotypes with MiXCR, one entry per CDR3 protein. This sample has hundreds of thousands of distinct CDR3 sequences, with 15% to 20% found just once. The V gene is TRBV12-3 or TRBV12-4, the J gene TRBJ2-7; D tentatively fits TRBD1 or TRBD2 (5 bases each). The sample consisted of PBMCs, taken before the yellow fever booster vaccination. The TCR sequence derives from a man younger than 35 who received the YFV17D yellow fever vaccine. In nucleotides, the CDR3 is TGTGCCAGCAGTTTCGACGTGGGACGAGAGCAGTACGTC. Its translation is CASSFDVGREQYV.